The 10 T cell receptor beta chains reported below all come from one sample, sequenced in a study of blood T cell repertoires in COVID-19. Assay used: immunoSEQ multiplex PCR; TCRdb lists only in-frame clones, some missing. The data contain more than 90,000 clones, roughly 79% of them singletons. Sequenced material: peripheral blood. All receptors come from a woman of 80 years or more with acute or convalescent COVID-19.

This chain joins TRBV18 and TRBJ1-1; tentative D call: TRBD1 (6 bases). Trimming cost V 3 bases and J 0 bases, with 11 bases left between them. The CDR3 is 15 amino acids. Looked up from germline, CDR1 is KGHSH and CDR2 is LQKENI. CDR3 coding DNA: TGTGCCAGCTCACCTACAGGGCCCATGAACACTGAAGCTTTCTTT. As protein: CASSPTGPMNTEAFF.

The V and J genes are TRBV4-3 and TRBJ1-1, with TRBD1 matching over 7 bases. V lost 1 base, J lost 1 base, and 3 bases stayed unmatched. The length of the CDR3 is 15 residues. Per germline, CDR1 LGHNA and CDR2 YSLEER. This CDR3 is CASSQAAGGNTEAFF. In DNA form, the CDR3 reads TGCGCCAGCAGCCAAGCGGCAGGGGGGAACACTGAAGCTTTCTTT.

This clone was seen a single time. This chain uses TRBV20-1 with TRBJ1-4; 9 bases line up with TRBD1. CDR1 and CDR2 (germline): DFQATT, SNEGSKA (reference sequence). The CDR3 has 11 residues. V gave up 1 base and J gave up 12 bases; unmatched junction bases: 0. CDR3 sequence: CSARGQGELFF. The DNA for the CDR3 is TGCAGTGCTAGAGGACAGGGGGAACTGTTTTTT.

This clone has a handful of counts. CDR3: CASSLSRGTSYNEQFF. Written as DNA, the CDR3 is TGTGCCAGCAGCCTTTCGCGGGGTACCTCCTACAATGAGCAGTTCTTC. This rearrangement joins TRBV7-2 to TRBJ2-1; a weak D match, TRBD2 (6 bases). CDR3 length: 16 residues. Trimming shortened V by 5 bases and J by 0 bases, and 14 bases separated the two germline ends. Looked up from germline, CDR1 is SGHTA and CDR2 is FQGNSA.

A single count supports this clone. The chain has TRBV5-1 and TRBJ1-4, with TRBD1 matching over 7 bases. CDR3 length: 14 amino acids. Losses at the gene ends were 4 bases for V and 8 bases for J; bases not matched to a gene: 8. Germline-derived CDR1 and CDR2 are SGHRS and YFSETQ. The CDR3 coding sequence is TGCGCCAGCAGCCTCGGACAGGAGGGAGAAAAACTGTTTTTT. This sequence encodes CASSLGQEGEKLFF. Combining the CDR3 with reference TRBV5-1 and TRBJ1-4 gives the whole variable domain KAGVTQTPRYLIKTRGQQVTLSCSPISGHRSVSWYQQTPGQGLQFLFEYFSETQRNKGNFPGRFSGRQFSNSRSEMNVSTLELGDSALYLCASSLGQEGEKLFFGSGTQLSVL.

This clone appeared a single time. The chain has TRBV11-2 and TRBJ2-5; D is unresolved. From germline, CDR1 is SGHAT and CDR2 FQNNGV. Deletions cut 3 bases from V and 2 bases from J, with 7 bases between. The CDR3 is 13 residues long. The CDR3 here is CASSFLGQETQYF. The CDR3 region has the DNA TGTGCCAGCAGCTTCCTAGGTCAAGAGACCCAGTACTTC.

This chain links TRBV28 with TRBJ1-2; TRBD1 aligns across 8 bases. This CDR3 contains 15 residues. Per germline, CDR1 MDHEN and CDR2 SYDVKM. Trimming at V came to 8 bases and at J to 7 bases, leaving 15 bases not matched to a gene. CDR3 DNA: TGTGCCAGCGCATCCGGGACAGGTCCCACGGTTGGCTACACCTTC. It specifies CASASGTGPTVGYTF.

In its sample, this clone was seen a few times. The chain uses TRBV7-8 and TRBJ2-1; TRBD1 matches 7 bases. The germline gives CDR1 SGHVS, CDR2 FQNEAQ. The J segment lost 2 bases and the V segment lost 5 bases, leaving 3 bases of the junction unmatched. The CDR3 loop spans 14 amino acids. In nucleotides, the CDR3 is TGTGCCAGCAGCGACAGGGTCGCCTACAATGAGCAGTTCTTC. Protein sequence: CASSDRVAYNEQFF. Filled out from reference TRBV7-8 and TRBJ2-1, the complete variable domain reads GAGVSQSPRYKVAKRGQDVALRCDPISGHVSLFWYQQALGQGPEFLTYFQNEAQLDKSGLPSDRFFAERPEGSVSTLKIQRTQQEDSAVYLCASSDRVAYNEQFFGPGTRLTVL.

The rearrangement uses TRBV9 and TRBJ2-2; possibly TRBD1 for D (5 bases). This CDR3 contains 14 residues. Per germline, CDR1 SGDLS and CDR2 YYNGEE. Trimming left V 3 bases short and J 3 bases short, with 9 bases between. The CDR3 spells CASSAQGYTGELFF. CDR3 coding DNA: TGTGCCAGCAGCGCGCAGGGTTACACCGGGGAGCTGTTTTTT.

The rearrangement links TRBV5-1 to TRBJ1-2; a weak D match, TRBD1 (6 bases). The CDR3 sequence is 13 residues long. V was shortened by 4 bases and J by 8 bases, with 15 bases between the two germline ends. CDR1 is SGHRS, CDR2 YFSETQ, per germline. The CDR3 DNA is TGCGCCAGCAGCGTCGGACAGACCCTAGGCTACACCTTC. This translates into CASSVGQTLGYTF.